The 23 T cell receptor beta chains below come from one sample, sequenced in a study of blood T cell repertoires in COVID-19. Only in-frame clones appear in the TCRdb table, and some are missing; sequencing was by immunoSEQ multiplex PCR. The sample includes about 89,000 clones, about 83% of them seen just once. Sequencing was done on a sample of peripheral blood. The receptors here all came from a human donor in a cohort sampled during active COVID-19.

In this sample, this clone turned up once. The rearrangement uses TRBV5-5 and TRBJ1-4; tentatively, D is TRBD1 (6 bases). Trimming removed 3 bases at V and 8 bases at J, with 17 bases between. In germline, CDR1 is SGHKS, CDR2 YYEKEE (reference sequence). This CDR3 contains 15 residues. CDR3 in amino acids: CASSSNLGAYEKLFF. CDR3 bases: TGTGCCAGCAGCTCGAATTTGGGGGCCTACGAAAAACTGTTTTTT.

The chain uses TRBV7-9 and TRBJ2-7; 9 positions agree with TRBD1. The junction had 5 bases not matched to a gene; V was cut back by 5 bases and J by 3 bases. Per germline, CDR1 SEHNR and CDR2 FQNEAQ (reference sequence). CDR3 length equals 14 residues. CDR3 region: CASSKPGQGYEQYF. As DNA, the CDR3 is TGTGCCAGCAGCAAACCGGGACAGGGCTACGAGCAGTACTTC. Variable domain in full (rest from reference TRBV7-9 and TRBJ2-7): DTGVSQNPRHKITKRGQNVTFRCDPISEHNRLYWYRQTLGQGPEFLTYFQNEAQLEKSRLLSDRFSAERPKGSFSTLEIQRTEQGDSAMYLCASSKPGQGYEQYFGPGTRLTVT.

This clone was recorded once. V usage is TRBV23-1 and J usage is TRBJ2-7; D unresolved. TRBV23-1 is known as an ORF, though its function is uncertain. V was trimmed by 3 bases and J by 0 bases, leaving 9 bases between them. The CDR3 length is 14 residues. CDR3 bases: TGCGCCAGCAGTCAGGGCCGGCGCTCCTACGAGCAGTACTTC. It codes for CASSQGRRSYEQYF.

This sequence joins TRBV15 and TRBJ1-3, with D unresolved. Germline loops: CDR1 LNHNV, CDR2 YYDKDF (reference sequence). V dropped 0 bases and J dropped 2 bases, with 11 bases sitting between them. The CDR3 is 16 amino acids. In nucleotides, the CDR3 is TGTGCCACCAGCAGAGATCTCCCAGGCACTGGAAACACCATATATTTT. It translates to CATSRDLPGTGNTIYF.

The J gene is TRBJ2-7, the V gene TRBV3-1 (or the pseudogene TRBV3-2); TRBD2 aligns across 9 bases. The CDR3 spans 17 residues. The germline V gene has CDR1 LGHDT and CDR2 YNNKEL (reference sequence). V shed 4 bases, J shed 4 bases, and the junction held 14 bases outside the gene matches. DNA of the CDR3: TGTGCCAGCAGCCGCGCTGTGGCCAGCGGGAGGAGTTACGAGCAGTACTTC. This codes for CASSRAVASGRSYEQYF.

This clone was seen more than once but under ten times. The V gene is TRBV7-3, the J gene TRBJ2-1; 7 bases agree with TRBD2. J gave up 4 bases and V 6 bases, and 6 bases lay outside the gene matches. This CDR3 comprises 14 residues. Germline assignment: CDR1 SGHTA and CDR2 FQGTGA. The CDR3 region is CASSYGGGYNEQFF. The CDR3 bases are TGTGCCAGCAGTTACGGGGGAGGGTACAATGAGCAGTTCTTC.

The chain combines TRBV19 with TRBJ2-2; D gene uncertain. The CDR3 covers 13 residues. Trimming removed 8 bases at V and 6 bases at J, with 13 bases between. Germline V CDR1 and CDR2: LNHDA, SQIVND (reference sequence). CDR3 coding DNA: TGTGCCAGTCAGATCAGGTTCCCCGGGGAGCTGTTTTTT. Translating it yields CASQIRFPGELFF.

V gene TRBV6-2 or TRBV6-3 combines with J gene TRBJ1-5; weak D call: TRBD1 (5 bases). V lost 5 bases, J lost 8 bases, and 19 bases lay in between. The CDR3 consists of 15 residues. Looked up from germline, CDR1 is MNHEY and CDR2 is SVGEGT. CDR3 sequence (DNA): TGTGCCAGCAGTATCCCTGACAGTCCCGCGGAGCCCCAGCATTTT. Protein sequence: CASSIPDSPAEPQHF.

This clone has just a few counts. The chain combines TRBV11-1 with TRBJ1-5; D is ambiguous. In germline, CDR1 is SGHAT, CDR2 FQDESV (reference sequence). V lost 1 base to trimming and J lost 4 bases, with 8 bases between them. The CDR3 totals 14 residues. This chain's CDR3 is CASSLGPGNQPQHF. The CDR3 nucleotides are TGTGCCAGCAGCTTAGGTCCCGGGAATCAGCCCCAGCATTTT.

The chain is built from TRBV15 and TRBJ2-5, with D possibly being TRBD2 (5 bases). The germline gives CDR1 LNHNV, CDR2 YYDKDF (reference sequence). Trimming stripped 8 bases from V and 2 bases from J, with 9 bases between. This CDR3 has 12 residues. DNA of the CDR3: TGTGCCACCTCTCCGGGACAAGAGACCCAGTACTTC. Its translation is CATSPGQETQYF. Variable domain in full (rest from reference TRBV15 and TRBJ2-5): DAMVIQNPRYQVTQFGKPVTLSCSQTLNHNVMYWYQQKSSQAPKLLFHYYDKDFNNEADTPDNFQSRRPNTSFCFLDIRSPGLGDTAMYLCATSPGQETQYFGPGTRLLVL.

The V and J genes are TRBV7-2 and TRBJ2-2, with 11 bases lining up with TRBD2. The J segment lost 8 bases and the V segment lost 1 base, leaving 3 bases of the junction unmatched. Germline values: CDR1 SGHTA, CDR2 FQGNSA. This CDR3 contains 15 residues. Here the CDR3 reads CASSLVASGRGELFF. Here the CDR3 DNA reads TGTGCCAGCAGCTTAGTCGCTAGCGGGAGGGGGGAGCTGTTTTTT.

The V and J genes are TRBV18 and TRBJ1-3, with unresolved D. CDR3 length: 16 residues. CDR1 and CDR2 from the germline V gene are KGHSH and LQKENI. Trimming took off 0 bases at V and 0 bases at J, with 9 bases between the two ends. CDR3 DNA: TGTGCCAGCTCACCACCGTCCCGTAACTCTGGAAACACCATATATTTT. Translated, it gives CASSPPSRNSGNTIYF.

The chain links TRBV4-1 to TRBJ2-1; 8 nucleotides align to TRBD2. This CDR3 region has 18 residues. V was pared by 2 bases and J by 5 bases, with 14 bases of the junction left unmatched. Per germline, CDR1 MGHRA and CDR2 YSYEKL. The CDR3 coding sequence is TGCGCCAGCAGCCAAAGTTACTCGGGACTAGTTGTAGACAATGAGCAGTTCTTC. Translation: CASSQSYSGLVVDNEQFF.

V is TRBV9 and J is TRBJ1-1; D unclear. Germline V gene lookup returns CDR1 SGDLS and CDR2 YYNGEE. Trimming took 0 bases from V and 1 from J, leaving 10 bases between them. The CDR3 spans 15 residues. CDR3 sequence: CASSVESGGNTEAFF. For the CDR3, the DNA is TGTGCCAGCAGCGTAGAGTCAGGAGGGAACACTGAAGCTTTCTTT.

This chain joins TRBV5-5 and TRBJ1-2; unclear D gene. V gave up 1 base and J gave up 4 bases, with 14 bases separating them. Per germline, CDR1 SGHKS and CDR2 YYEKEE (reference sequence). This CDR3 contains 15 residues. CDR3 protein: CASSLTVDKLYGYTF. In DNA, the CDR3 is TGTGCCAGCAGCTTGACTGTTGACAAACTCTATGGCTACACCTTC.

The chain uses TRBV12-3 or TRBV12-4 and TRBJ2-4; 7 bases line up with TRBD2. The CDR3 length is 12 residues. V lost 6 bases to trimming and J lost 14 bases; unmatched junction nucleotides: 10. CDR3 amino acids: CASSPPSGREYF. Here the CDR3 DNA reads TGTGCCAGCAGCCCTCCATCAGGGAGGGAGTACTTC.

J is TRBJ2-1 and V is TRBV7-3; D might be TRBD1 (6 bases). Germline V gene lookup returns CDR1 SGHTA and CDR2 FQGTGA. V was clipped by 2 bases and J by 11 bases, with 10 bases between them. The CDR3 runs to 12 residues. In DNA form, the CDR3 reads TGTGCCAGCAGCTTAGGACAGAGTAAGCAGTTCTTC. Translation gives CASSLGQSKQFF.

This chain joins TRBV30 and TRBJ2-1, with TRBD2 identical over 7 bases. This CDR3 is 15 amino acids long. Trimming at V came to 2 bases and at J to 5 bases, leaving 9 bases not matched to a gene. Looked up from germline, CDR1 is GTSNPN and CDR2 is SVGIG (reference sequence). The CDR3 DNA is TGTGCCTGGAGTAAAACTAGCGTTCTTCACAATGAGCAGTTCTTC. Translating gives CAWSKTSVLHNEQFF.

The DNA of the CDR3 is TGTGCCAGCAGGTTTGAGAGCGGGACTAGGGAGACCCAGTACTTC. Translation: CASRFESGTRETQYF. The V and J genes are TRBV6-5 and TRBJ2-5; 8 nucleotides agree with TRBD2. With V trimmed by 6 bases and J by 5 bases, 11 bases remained unmatched. The CDR3 has 15 amino acids. Germline CDR1 is MNHEY and CDR2 is SVGAGI.

The chain is built from TRBV11-1 and TRBJ2-7; D is undetermined. The V gene lost 2 bases and the J gene lost 4 bases, with 12 bases spanning the gap. Germline CDR1 is SGHAT and CDR2 is FQDESV (reference sequence). The CDR3 length is 14 residues. CDR3 sequence (DNA): TGTGCCAGCAGCTTATCCGGAGTGGATTACGAGCAGTACTTC. This translates into CASSLSGVDYEQYF.

The rearrangement uses TRBV23-1 and TRBJ2-5, with TRBD2 matching 8 bases. TRBV23-1 is placed among ORFs of uncertain function. The CDR3 runs to 18 residues. After removal of 8 bases from V and 5 bases from J, the junction contained 22 bases not matched to a gene. This CDR3 is CASLGGTQRELVQETQYF. The CDR3 DNA follows: TGCGCCAGCCTCGGAGGCACCCAGCGGGAGTTAGTTCAGGAGACCCAGTACTTC.

V gene TRBV5-5 combines with J gene TRBJ2-3, with 11 bases that match TRBD2. CDR3 length: 13 amino acids. The V segment lost 5 bases and the J segment 4 bases; nucleotides outside the gene matches: 0. Germline lookup yields CDR1 SGHKS and CDR2 YYEKEE (reference sequence). This chain's CDR3 is CASRLAGADTQYF. In DNA, the CDR3 is TGTGCCAGCAGACTAGCGGGAGCAGATACGCAGTATTTT.

The CDR3 loop is CASRGQEKDTQYF. For the CDR3, the DNA is TGTGCCAGCAGGGGACAGGAGAAGGATACGCAGTATTTT. The chain carries TRBV5-4 and TRBJ2-3; 8 bases are shared with TRBD1. Trimming took 5 bases from V and 6 from J; bases not matched to a gene: 5. The CDR3 runs to 13 residues. Germline assignment: CDR1 SGHNT and CDR2 YYREEE (reference sequence).